This TCR beta chain was sequenced during a study of brain T cells in children with intractable seizures. Findings and caveats of the study: Pre-surgery blood may have been undersampled, hiding some clones. Patients' HCMV serostatus was unknown; virus specificity rests on CDR3 similarity alone.

The sequenced cases were selected for having the highest brain T cell transcript signatures. Patients received at least one anti-epileptic drug before surgery. Data came from immunoSEQ multiplex PCR; TCRdb stores just in-frame clones and leaves some out. The data show under 150,000 clones, with roughly 94% seen just once and 3.5% to 4% held by the top ten. In the case of this clone: The antigen is undetermined.

This receptor was obtained from a boy younger than two with hemimegalencephaly and intractable seizures. This sample comprised peripheral blood, obtained at surgery.

The CDR3 sequence: CASSPSARGNFYNEQFF. The CDR3 DNA sequence: TGTGCCAGCAGTCCGTCGGCGAGAGGAAATTTTTACAATGAGCAGTTCTTC. The rearrangement joins TRBV6-6 to TRBJ2-1; the D is unclear. V gave up 5 bases and J gave up 4 bases, with 21 bases separating them. The CDR3 is 17 residues long. Germline CDR1 MNHNY, CDR2 SVGAGI (reference sequence).